These 26 T cell receptor beta chains were sequenced from one sample in a study of T-cell reconstitution after alpha-beta-depleted transplantation in children. Unique molecular identifiers tagged the TCRbeta library. Via MiXCR, TCRdb re-called the PCR reads, giving one row per CDR3 protein. The sample has hundreds of thousands of distinct CDR3 sequences; about a sixth are singletons. The specimen was PBMCs from the stem cell graft donor, collected from the stem cell graft. These TCRs come from a human donor who donated a stem cell graft to a child with acute lymphoblastic leukemia.

This clonotype was seen a handful of times. The CDR3 coding sequence is TGTGCCAGCAGCTTTAGTGGGACAGGGGCCCACGAGCAGTACTTC. Protein sequence: CASSFSGTGAHEQYF. V usage is TRBV5-6 and J usage is TRBJ2-7; TRBD1 aligns across 10 bases. The germline V gene has CDR1 SGHDT and CDR2 YYEEEE. The CDR3 consists of 15 residues. V dropped 2 bases and J dropped 5; count of bases not matched to a gene: 7.

The chain employs TRBV7-9 and TRBJ2-3; D may be TRBD2 (5 bases). The V gene's germline CDR1 is SEHNR and CDR2 FQNEAQ (reference sequence). The CDR3 runs 15 residues. Trimming took off 4 bases at V and 5 bases at J, with 16 bases between the two ends. The CDR3 nucleotides read TGTGCCAGCAGCTCCAGCCCGAGAGAGGGAGATACGCAGTATTTT. This gives the protein CASSSSPREGDTQYF.

This chain joins TRBV12-3 or TRBV12-4 and TRBJ1-1, with TRBD1 matching over 12 bases. CDR3 length equals 23 residues. V lost 0 bases, J lost 1 base, and 21 bases stayed unmatched. The CDR3 sequence is CASSLAFGGWDRGRADSNTEAFF. The CDR3 coding sequence is TGTGCCAGCAGTTTAGCTTTCGGGGGCTGGGACAGGGGGCGCGCGGATTCGAACACTGAAGCTTTCTTT.

This rearrangement joins TRBV3-1 to TRBJ2-7; 9 bases fit TRBD2. The CDR3 contains 16 residues. J lost 2 bases, V lost 4 bases, and 9 bases had no gene match. Per germline, CDR1 LGHDT and CDR2 YNNKEL (reference sequence). The CDR3 coding sequence is TGTGCCAGCAGCCCCTTCGGGACTAGCCCTCCCTACGAGCAGTACTTC. Its translation: CASSPFGTSPPYEQYF.

The chain links TRBV7-6 to TRBJ2-5, with 7 bases matching TRBD2. This CDR3 region has 15 residues. Germline trimming cut 5 bases from V and 4 bases from J; bases unmatched to any gene: 10. Germline CDR1 and CDR2: SGHVS and FNYEAQ. CDR3 in amino acids: CASSQRLAYIETQYF. CDR3 nucleotides: TGTGCCAGCAGCCAGCGACTAGCCTATATAGAGACCCAGTACTTC. Using reference TRBV7-6 and TRBJ2-5 for the parts outside the CDR3, the full variable domain is GAGVSQSPRYKVTKRGQDVALRCDPISGHVSLYWYRQALGQGPEFLTYFNYEAQQDKSGLPNDRFSAERPEGSISTLTIQRTEQRDSAMYRCASSQRLAYIETQYFGPGTRLLVL.

This chain joins TRBV5-1 and TRBJ2-7; 7 positions agree with TRBD1. Germline-derived CDR1 and CDR2 are SGHRS and YFSETQ. V shed 6 bases and J 1 base; nucleotides not matched to a gene: 4. The CDR3 totals 13 residues. The CDR3 sequence is CASMATGSYEQYF. The DNA of the CDR3 is TGCGCCAGCATGGCGACAGGGTCCTACGAGCAGTACTTC.

This clonotype has just a few counts. The V call is TRBV4-1, the J call TRBJ1-1; TRBD1 agrees at 7 bases. The CDR3 is 14 amino acids. Germline lookup yields CDR1 MGHRA and CDR2 YSYEKL. J lost 3 bases, V lost 4 bases, and 5 bases had no gene match. CDR3 DNA: TGCGCCAGCAGCCGTACAGACAGGGACACTGAAGCTTTCTTT. This translates into CASSRTDRDTEAFF.

This clonotype appeared a few times. The chain links TRBV28 to TRBJ2-3, with TRBD2 identical over 11 bases. Germline CDR1 is MDHEN and CDR2 is SYDVKM. CDR3 length: 15 residues. V was clipped by 7 bases and J by 2 bases; unmatched bases: 5. As DNA, the CDR3 is TGTGCCAGCAAGGAGACTAGCGGGGCCACAGATACGCAGTATTTT. It translates to CASKETSGATDTQYF.

The V and J genes are TRBV5-1 and TRBJ2-3; no definite D call. The CDR3 contains 14 residues. V was shortened by 0 bases and J by 0 bases, with 5 bases between the two germline ends. Germline V CDR1 and CDR2: SGHRS, YFSETQ. The CDR3 sequence: CASSLDTSTDTQYF. CDR3 in DNA: TGCGCCAGCAGCTTGGATACTAGCACAGATACGCAGTATTTT.

The chain has TRBV5-4 and TRBJ2-7, with D possibly TRBD1 on 5 matching bases. Trimming removed 0 bases at V and 7 bases at J, with 20 bases between. Germline V lookup: CDR1 SGHNT, CDR2 YYREEE (reference sequence). This CDR3 has 16 amino acids. The DNA of the CDR3 is TGTGCCAGCAGCTTGGGAGAGTTGGGGATGAAGGGGGAGCAGTACTTC. This codes for CASSLGELGMKGEQYF.

The chain links TRBV25-1 to TRBJ2-7, with a possible D match to TRBD1 (6 bases). Between the trimmed V and J ends, which lost 1 base and 3 bases, there was a span of 10 bases. CDR1 and CDR2 from the germline V gene are MGHDK and SYGVNS. The length of the CDR3 is 14 residues. CDR3 sequence (DNA): TGTGCCAGCAGTGAATTGGTACAGGGCTACGAGCAGTACTTC. This codes for CASSELVQGYEQYF.

V is TRBV12-3 or TRBV12-4 and J is TRBJ1-5; the D gene is possibly TRBD1 (6 bases). This CDR3 spans 14 amino acids. Trimming removed 7 bases from V and 8 bases from J, with 18 bases in between. As DNA, the CDR3 is TGTGCCAGCAAGACTTGGGGGGGCGGGGAGCCCCAGCATTTT. Residues: CASKTWGGGEPQHF.

Details on this clonotype: The junction and the germline gene differ at one end; a read error may be behind it. The V gene is TRBV7-9, the J gene TRBJ1-3; no firm D call. CDR3 length: 15 amino acids. Germline lookup yields CDR1 SEHNR and CDR2 FQNEAQ (reference sequence). The CDR3 here is CASSLAAISGNTTYF. As DNA, the CDR3 is TGTGCCAGCAGCTTAGCAGCCATCTCTGGAAACACCACATATTTT.

The chain employs TRBV29-1 and TRBJ2-1, with 9 bases fitting TRBD2. Germline CDR1 is SQVTM and CDR2 is ANQGSEA. Trimming took 6 bases from V and 6 from J; bases not matched to a gene: 6. The CDR3 is made up of 13 amino acids. The CDR3 reads CSVRAGGGNEQFF. For the CDR3, the DNA is TGCAGCGTCCGGGCGGGAGGGGGCAATGAGCAGTTCTTC.

This clonotype was counted only a few times. V usage is TRBV7-9 and J usage is TRBJ2-5; 8 bases line up with TRBD2. From germline, CDR1 is SEHNR and CDR2 FQNEAQ (reference sequence). V lost 5 bases and J lost 2; bases outside the gene matches: 7. This CDR3 region has 15 residues. The CDR3 loop reads CASSRAGDLQETQYF. The CDR3 coding sequence is TGTGCCAGCAGCCGAGCGGGAGACCTTCAAGAGACCCAGTACTTC.

This sequence joins TRBV5-1 and TRBJ1-1; no clear D gene. Trimming removed 8 bases at V and 0 bases at J, with 11 bases between. The CDR3 totals 13 residues. Germline V CDR1 and CDR2: SGHRS, YFSETQ. The CDR3 sequence is CASRGPVNTEAFF. The CDR3, as DNA: TGCGCCAGTCGGGGTCCGGTGAACACTGAAGCTTTCTTT.

V usage is TRBV4-1 and J usage is TRBJ1-1, with D hard to call. Between the trimmed V and J ends, which lost 0 bases and 2 bases, there was a span of 10 bases. This CDR3 is 15 amino acids long. Germline V gene sequence: CDR1 MGHRA, CDR2 YSYEKL. The CDR3 nucleotides read TGCGCCAGCAGCCAAGAGCCGGAAGGTAACACTGAAGCTTTCTTT. This codes for CASSQEPEGNTEAFF.

The sample holds many counts of this clonotype. The chain employs TRBV27 and TRBJ2-1; 9 positions match TRBD2. The CDR3 is 15 residues long. Germline CDR1 MNHEY, CDR2 SMNVEV (reference sequence). V gave up 6 bases and J gave up 0 bases; unmatched junction bases: 3. CDR3 sequence: CASSPLAGSYNEQFF. The CDR3 region has the DNA TGTGCCAGCAGCCCACTAGCGGGCTCCTACAATGAGCAGTTCTTC.

This clonotype was counted only a few times. The gene calls are TRBV27 and TRBJ2-1; 8 bases map to TRBD2. CDR1 MNHEY and CDR2 SMNVEV come from the germline V gene (reference sequence). With 9 bases clipped from V and 10 bases from J, the junction kept 14 bases outside the gene matches. The length of the CDR3 is 14 residues. The CDR3 coding sequence is TGTGCCAGACAGCGGGGGTCGATTGACAGGGAGCAGTTCTTC. Its protein product is CARQRGSIDREQFF.

In this sample, this clonotype turned up a few times. DNA of the CDR3: TGTGCCAGTAGTATTCTGGAGGGGTACACTGAAGCTTTCTTT. Protein sequence: CASSILEGYTEAFF. The rearrangement joins TRBV19 to TRBJ1-1; weak D call: TRBD1 (5 bases). Per germline, CDR1 LNHDA and CDR2 SQIVND (reference sequence). The CDR3 is 14 amino acids. The V end was cut by 3 bases, the J end by 3 bases, with 11 bases between.

The table lists this clonotype with many counts. The chain combines TRBV7-9 with TRBJ2-5; no clear D. Trimming cost V 5 bases and J 5 bases, with 12 bases left between them. There are 13 residues in the CDR3. The germline V gene encodes CDR1 SEHNR and CDR2 FQNEAQ (reference sequence). This chain's CDR3 is CASSRGPQETQYF. In nucleotides, the CDR3 is TGTGCCAGCAGCCGCGGCCCCCAGGAGACCCAGTACTTC.

This chain joins TRBV5-1 and TRBJ1-2, with D unclear. V was clipped by 0 bases and J by 6 bases, with 9 bases between them. Germline loops: CDR1 SGHRS, CDR2 YFSETQ. CDR3 size: 13 residues. CDR3 amino acids: CASSLVGPNGYTF. In nucleotides, the CDR3 is TGCGCCAGCAGCTTGGTAGGGCCCAATGGCTACACCTTC.

The J gene is TRBJ2-1, the V gene TRBV6-5; D is undetermined. The V gene's germline CDR1 is MNHEY and CDR2 SVGAGI. Trimming cost V 0 bases and J 0 bases, with 15 bases left between them. The CDR3 totals 18 residues. CDR3 loop: CASSYSNVALSSYNEQFF. In nucleotides, the CDR3 is TGTGCCAGCAGTTACTCAAACGTGGCGCTCAGCTCCTACAATGAGCAGTTCTTC.

This clonotype occurred a few times. The J gene is TRBJ2-3, the V gene TRBV4-1, with a possible D match to TRBD2 (5 bases). V lost 1 base, J lost 6 bases, and 17 bases lay in between. The CDR3 spans 16 residues. The germline V gene has CDR1 MGHRA and CDR2 YSYEKL. The CDR3 sequence: CASSQGSPSGSDTQYF. In DNA form, the CDR3 reads TGCGCCAGCAGCCAAGGTAGTCCGAGCGGATCGGATACGCAGTATTTT.

This clonotype was recorded a few times. The chain uses TRBV5-6 and TRBJ1-1, with 7 nucleotides matching TRBD1. CDR3 length: 12 amino acids. Losses at the gene ends were 3 bases for V and 7 bases for J; bases not matched to a gene: 3. Germline V lookup: CDR1 SGHDT, CDR2 YYEEEE. The CDR3 coding sequence is TGTGCCAGCAGCTGGGGGACAGTTGAAGCTTTCTTT. Its protein is CASSWGTVEAFF.

The rearrangement links TRBV19 to TRBJ2-1; no definite D call. The germline gives CDR1 LNHDA, CDR2 SQIVND (reference sequence). V gave up 10 bases and J gave up 9 bases, with 13 bases separating them. The CDR3 has 11 residues. CDR3 sequence reads: CATLSGVEQFF. DNA for the CDR3: TGTGCCACCCTTTCGGGTGTTGAGCAGTTCTTC.